This T cell receptor beta chain was profiled in a study of T cells in Graves' hyperthyroidism and ophthalmopathy. Study information: Once the initial diagnosis was made, peripheral blood was obtained before any treatment.

Orbital computed tomography and thyroid ultrasound, together with serum TRAb and thyroxine and clinical symptoms, were used for diagnoses. V shed 4 bases and J shed 9 bases, with 10 bases lying between them. Germline V gene data show CDR1 as GTSNPN and CDR2 as SVGIG (reference sequence). The CDR3 covers 12 residues. Regions amplified from RNA transcripts were the TCR beta CDR3 regions. During a first-round RT-PCR of the TCR CDR3, the HTBI primer set was used. TCRdb used MiXCR to reprocess the multiplex PCR reads, holding one entry per CDR3 protein. The table records hundreds of thousands of distinct CDR3 sequences, roughly 14% of them present only once. In its sample, this clonotype was seen many times. This may stem from a read error, because a much larger clone lies one nucleotide away.

This rearrangement joins TRBV30 to TRBJ1-6; D is unresolved. The specimen sequenced was blood. This receptor was taken from a man younger than 35 with Graves' ophthalmopathy. The CDR3 DNA reads as TGTGCCTGGAATAAGCCTGGTTCACCCCTCCACTTT. This sequence encodes CAWNKPGSPLHF.